This T cell receptor beta chain was recovered during a study of T cell clonality in common variable immunodeficiency. This clone turned up a few times. The antigen remains undetermined. The read halts 3 residues ahead of the CDR3 end, with the missing end drawn from the germline J gene. CDR1 is KGHSH, CDR2 LQKENI, per germline. Between the trimmed V and J ends, which lost 3 bases and 3 bases, there was a span of 17 bases. This CDR3 has 17 residues. Control and CVID samples contributed equal amounts of genomic DNA. Clones were sequenced by immunoSEQ multiplex PCR, and TCRdb holds only the in-frame ones, with some missing. The repertoire consists of some 14,000 clones, none detected only once. Study-level points and caveats: T cell subpopulation sequencing would be needed to explain CVID clonality. In common variable immunodeficiency, TCR beta chains reportedly carried fewer deletions and N-nucleotide insertions.

Most patients and controls had Caucasian heritage. Heparinized whole blood, roughly 5 to 8 ml, came from each donor. The receptor was derived from a human donor with common variable immunodeficiency. Sequencing was done on a sample of peripheral blood mononuclear cells. The chain joins TRBV18 to TRBJ2-2; perhaps TRBD1 as D (5 bases). The CDR3 region is CASSPQMSTGYTGELFF. The part of the CDR3 DNA that was read is TGTGCCAGCTCACCTCAAATGTCCACAGGTTACACCGGGGAG.